Sequencing of this T cell receptor beta chain was carried out in a study of blood T cell repertoires in COVID-19. Study overall: The samples span acute and convalescent COVID-19 from the United States, Italy and Spain.

Original analysis: How many nucleated cells were present was estimated from reference gene primer amplification. Profiled with immunoSEQ multiplex PCR; TCRdb holds only in-frame clones, not every one. V and J calls and clone size come straight from that table; D and trimming were deduced from the DNA. The sample has approximately 180,000 clones, 89% seen once. CDR3 length equals 15 residues. V lost 2 bases and J lost 6; bases outside the gene matches: 4. The V gene's germline CDR1 is MDHEN and CDR2 SYDVKM. The specimen was PBMCs or T cells enriched from blood (not recorded which). This sequence joins TRBV28 and TRBJ1-6; the match to TRBD1 covers 7 bases. The sequence was obtained from a woman aged 40 to 50 with acute COVID-19. CDR3 residues: CASSLRSGGNSPLHF. DNA for the CDR3: TGTGCCAGCAGTTTAAGGTCAGGGGGTAATTCACCCCTCCACTTT.